This T cell receptor beta chain was recorded in a study of neurological immune-mediated disorders. Findings and limits, study-wide: Expansion of TCR clones was greatest in HTLV-1-associated myelopathy and smallest in multiple sclerosis, where it fell below that of healthy controls.

Time point of the sample: technical triplicate 3. The unsorted libraries originated from 2 million PBMCs kept at -80 C. A 10-nucleotide random UMI tagged transcripts in template-switch 5'RACE cDNA synthesis. The output of every sequencing run, over 170 million TCR-beta sequences, came from 15-18 subjects. MiXCR, applied by TCRdb to the 5' RACE reads, yields one record per CDR3 protein. The sample shows nearly 45,000 distinct CDR3 sequences, approximately 21% of them seen only once. This clonotype occurred many times. The antigen is undetermined. Germline V gives CDR1 SGHVS, CDR2 FQNEAQ. The V gene lost 4 bases and the J gene lost 0 bases, with 13 bases spanning the gap. This CDR3 has 16 amino acids.

The receptor's source is a man between 60 and 70 years old with HTLV-1-associated myelopathy (HAM/TSP). Sequencing was carried out using PBMCs. V and J are TRBV7-8 and TRBJ2-1; tentative D call: TRBD2 (5 bases). This CDR3 is CASSSYPTSSYNEQFF. In DNA form, the CDR3 reads TGTGCCAGCAGCTCCTACCCTACTAGCTCCTACAATGAGCAGTTCTTC.